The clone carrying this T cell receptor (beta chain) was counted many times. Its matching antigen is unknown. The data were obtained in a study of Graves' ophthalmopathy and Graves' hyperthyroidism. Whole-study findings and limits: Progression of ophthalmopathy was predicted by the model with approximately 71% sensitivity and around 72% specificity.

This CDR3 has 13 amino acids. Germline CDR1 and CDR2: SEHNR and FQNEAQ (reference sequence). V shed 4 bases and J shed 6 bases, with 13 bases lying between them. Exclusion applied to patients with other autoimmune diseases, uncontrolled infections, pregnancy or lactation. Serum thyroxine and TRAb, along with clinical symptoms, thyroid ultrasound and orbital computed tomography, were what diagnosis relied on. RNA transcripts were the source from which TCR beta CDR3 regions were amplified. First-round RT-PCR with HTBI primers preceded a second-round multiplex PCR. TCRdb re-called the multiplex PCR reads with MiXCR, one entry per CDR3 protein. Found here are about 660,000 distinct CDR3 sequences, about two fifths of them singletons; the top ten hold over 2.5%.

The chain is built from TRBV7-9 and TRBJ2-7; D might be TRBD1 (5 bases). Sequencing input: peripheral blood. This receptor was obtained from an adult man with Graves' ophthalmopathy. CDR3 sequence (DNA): TGTGCCAGCAGCTCGAAGGCAGGGTCCGAGCAGTACTTC. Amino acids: CASSSKAGSEQYF.